This T cell receptor beta chain was captured by sequencing in a study of cytomegalovirus exposure and HLA in healthy donors. About the study: Genotyping showed around 81% of roughly 400 donors falling in the Caucasian-associated ancestry cluster.

This clone was detected a few times. Its matching antigen is unknown. Study-level points and caveats: A later analysis appeared to link common viral pathogens to several of the most significant clusters. The majority of CMV-associated TCR beta chains were reported as apparently HLA-restricted in a later analysis. TCR beta V- and J-gene trimming was later associated with a missense DCLRE1C variant.

With 60 Vbeta and 13 Jbeta primers, the PCR was carried out. Method: immunoSEQ multiplex PCR; TCRdb's copy keeps in-frame clones and lacks some. This sample carries around 64,000 clones, approximately 60% of them seen once, and the ten largest clones take 3% to 3.5%. The sequenced sample was PBMCs. The sequence was obtained from a woman aged 50 to 60 in good health and CMV-seronegative.

CDR3 bases: TGCGCCAGCAGCTCAACTGACAGGTTCTTGGTCGGTGGCTACACCTTC. Its protein product is CASSSTDRFLVGGYTF. This sequence joins TRBV5-1 and TRBJ1-2, with a tentative D call TRBD1 (6 bases). This CDR3 region has 16 residues. The V end was cut by 3 bases, the J end by 7 bases, with 22 bases between. Germline CDR1 is SGHRS and CDR2 is YFSETQ.